Presented here are 20 T cell receptor beta chains from one specimen sequenced in a study of patients and donors after allogeneic stem cell transplantation. TCRdb recomputed calls from the RT-PCR reads with MiXCR, one row per CDR3 protein. The table shows 90,000 to 130,000 distinct CDR3 sequences, with less than 45% occurring only once. The sequenced sample was blood, either unsorted or a sorted T cell fraction (not recorded which). Receptor source: a human donor who was either an allogeneic HSCT recipient or a stem cell or donor lymphocyte infusion donor (not recorded which). It is not recorded whose cells these are; they may come from a transplant donor.

This clonotype appeared a few times. The chain joins TRBV20-1 to TRBJ1-1; TRBD1 is a possible D gene (5 bases). The germline V and J ends were trimmed by 4 bases and 4 bases, with 13 bases remaining between them. Per the germline V gene, CDR1 is DFQATT and CDR2 is SNEGSKA (reference sequence). This CDR3 is built from 13 residues. The CDR3 reads CSAKRRVGTEAFF. DNA of the CDR3: TGCAGTGCTAAACGCAGGGTGGGCACTGAAGCTTTCTTT.

This clonotype was counted between two and nine times. The rearrangement joins TRBV12-3 or TRBV12-4 to TRBJ2-1; D possibly uses TRBD1 or TRBD2 (5 bases each). CDR3 length: 15 amino acids. V lost 6 bases, J lost 8 bases, and 20 bases lay in between. The CDR3 nucleotides are TGTGCCAGCAGGGGCGGGCTGGGGACCGCTCATGAGCAGTTCTTC. Translated, it gives CASRGGLGTAHEQFF.

This clonotype has only a few counts. This chain connects TRBV15 to TRBJ2-3; 12 nucleotides line up with TRBD2. J was trimmed by 3 bases and V by 1 base; bases with no gene match: 5. This CDR3 is 17 amino acids long. The germline V gene encodes CDR1 LNHNV and CDR2 YYDKDF (reference sequence). CDR3 nucleotide sequence: TGTGCCACCAGCAGAGGAACGACTAGCGGGAGAACAGATACGCAGTATTTT. The encoded protein is CATSRGTTSGRTDTQYF.

The V and J genes are TRBV20-1 and TRBJ1-2; no reliable D call. The germline gives CDR1 DFQATT, CDR2 SNEGSKA (reference sequence). This CDR3 is built from 17 residues. Trimming cost V 0 bases and J 1 base, with 18 bases left between them. In DNA form, the CDR3 reads TGCAGTGCTAGAGATCTCCTAGGGCCAGTATTTAACTATGGCTACACCTTC. Its protein product is CSARDLLGPVFNYGYTF.

This chain joins TRBV6-6 and TRBJ2-2, with TRBD2 matching over 9 bases. In germline, CDR1 is MNHNY, CDR2 SVGAGI (reference sequence). J was trimmed by 3 bases and V by 6 bases; bases with no gene match: 11. This CDR3 is built from 17 residues. The CDR3 loop reads CASRSPRLADYTGELFF. CDR3 sequence (DNA): TGTGCCAGCAGATCGCCTCGACTAGCGGATTACACCGGGGAGCTGTTTTTT.

The V call is TRBV27, the J call TRBJ2-5, with 7 bases fitting TRBD1. Trimming removed 5 bases from V and 1 base from J; junction bases left unmatched: 10. The V gene's germline CDR1 is MNHEY and CDR2 SMNVEV (reference sequence). This CDR3 is 16 amino acids long. CDR3 bases: TGTGCCAGCAGTCACCTTGGGACAGCCTCCCAAGAGACCCAGTACTTC. Its translation is CASSHLGTASQETQYF.

There are a few counts of this clonotype. V usage is TRBV6-5 and J usage is TRBJ2-5; TRBD2 matches 8 bases. The V gene's germline CDR1 is MNHEY and CDR2 SVGAGI. The ends lost 5 bases at V and 5 bases at J; junction bases unmatched: 7. The CDR3 totals 14 residues. The CDR3 nucleotides read TGTGCCAGCAGTAAGCGGGAGCTGGTTGAGACCCAGTACTTC. Residues: CASSKRELVETQYF.

The V gene is TRBV27, the J gene TRBJ2-4, with D maybe TRBD1 (6 bases). Looked up from germline, CDR1 is MNHEY and CDR2 is SMNVEV (reference sequence). Trimming cost V 3 bases and J 4 bases, with 13 bases left between them. The length of the CDR3 is 15 residues. CDR3 sequence reads: CASSFGGRMKNIQYF. CDR3 in DNA: TGTGCCAGCAGTTTTGGGGGCAGGATGAAAAACATTCAGTACTTC.

This clonotype occurred a few times. The V and J genes are TRBV7-2 and TRBJ2-1; 10 bases agree with TRBD2. Germline-derived CDR1 and CDR2 are SGHTA and FQGNSA. CDR3 size: 15 residues. V was clipped by 6 bases and J by 2 bases; unmatched bases: 4. The CDR3 nucleotides are TGTGCCAGCAGTATAGCGGGAGGCACCTACAATGAGCAGTTCTTC. Translation: CASSIAGGTYNEQFF.

The chain is built from TRBV15 and TRBJ2-3, with D unresolved. In germline, CDR1 is LNHNV, CDR2 YYDKDF (reference sequence). The V and J ends lost 0 bases and 2 bases respectively, with 3 bases between them. CDR3 length: 13 amino acids. CDR3 DNA sequence: TGTGCCACCAGCAGAGACTTCACAGATACGCAGTATTTT. This translates into CATSRDFTDTQYF. Looking up the rest from reference TRBV15 and TRBJ2-3 gives the full variable domain: DAMVIQNPRYQVTQFGKPVTLSCSQTLNHNVMYWYQQKSSQAPKLLFHYYDKDFNNEADTPDNFQSRRPNTSFCFLDIRSPGLGDTAMYLCATSRDFTDTQYFGPGTRLTVL.

Written as DNA, the CDR3 is TGTGCCAGCAGTCCCAGACGGGAGGGCTCCTACGAGCAGTACTTC. It yields the protein CASSPRREGSYEQYF. The chain couples TRBV6-6 to TRBJ2-7, with 8 bases aligning to TRBD2. The CDR3 consists of 15 residues. After removal of 5 bases from V and 0 bases from J, the junction contained 6 bases not matched to a gene. Per germline, CDR1 MNHNY and CDR2 SVGAGI (reference sequence).

A remark on this clonotype: The junction differs from germline at one of its ends, possibly a read error. This sequence joins TRBV12-3 or TRBV12-4 and TRBJ1-1, with D perhaps matching TRBD1 (6 bases). This CDR3 is 16 amino acids long. As DNA, the CDR3 is TGTGCCAGCAGCTTAGGGGGACCGGGGGCCGGCACTGAAGCTTTCTTT. Its protein product is CASSLGGPGAGTEAFF.

V usage is TRBV7-2 and J usage is TRBJ2-6, with a possible D match to TRBD1 (5 bases). Per germline, CDR1 SGHTA and CDR2 FQGNSA. Trimming took 4 bases from V and 0 from J, leaving 25 bases between them. This CDR3 comprises 21 residues. The CDR3 DNA reads TGTGCCAGCAGCTCCCCGACCTCGGACACGGACACATTCTCTGGGGCCAACGTCCTGACTTTC. This encodes CASSSPTSDTDTFSGANVLTF.

The sample holds a few counts of this clonotype. This chain uses TRBV12-3 or TRBV12-4 with TRBJ1-5; no definite D call. V dropped 1 base and J dropped 2 bases, with 9 bases sitting between them. This CDR3 region has 15 residues. In DNA, the CDR3 is TGTGCCAGCAGTTTAGTGACCAGAGGCAATCAGCCCCAGCATTTT. Translation gives CASSLVTRGNQPQHF.

The genes are TRBV6-5 and TRBJ2-3; D not certain. The V end was cut by 1 base, the J end by 0 bases, with 5 bases between. The CDR3 extends over 14 amino acids. Germline V CDR1 and CDR2: MNHEY, SVGAGI. CDR3 DNA: TGTGCCAGCAGTTACTTTAGTAGCACAGATACGCAGTATTTT. Its translation is CASSYFSSTDTQYF.

V and J are TRBV4-3 and TRBJ2-1; no firm D call. Germline V gene sequence: CDR1 LGHNA, CDR2 YSLEER. Trimming removed 4 bases from V and 0 bases from J, with 10 bases in between. The CDR3 is made up of 15 amino acids. CDR3 in amino acids: CASSPLLSSYNEQFF. CDR3 sequence (DNA): TGCGCCAGCAGCCCCCTTCTCTCCTCCTACAATGAGCAGTTCTTC.

J is TRBJ2-3 and V is TRBV7-2; a weak D match, TRBD2 (5 bases). The CDR3 is 16 amino acids. Germline V CDR1 and CDR2: SGHTA, FQGNSA. V shed 1 base and J shed 2 bases, with 13 bases lying between them. The CDR3 coding sequence is TGTGCCAGCAGCTTAGATGCCGACTACTTCACAGATACGCAGTATTTT. This codes for CASSLDADYFTDTQYF. The full variable domain, in which reference TRBV7-2 and TRBJ2-3 provide the parts outside the CDR3, is GAGVSQSPSNKVTEKGKDVELRCDPISGHTALYWYRQSLGQGLEFLIYFQGNSAPDKSGLPSDRFSAERTGGSVSTLTIQRTQQEDSAVYLCASSLDADYFTDTQYFGPGTRLTVL.

The rearrangement uses TRBV27 and TRBJ2-3; no definite D call. V lost 3 bases to trimming and J lost 5 bases, with 9 bases between them. This CDR3 has 13 amino acids. CDR1 and CDR2 from the germline V gene are MNHEY and SMNVEV (reference sequence). Here the CDR3 DNA reads TGTGCCAGCAGTTTCTCACGCCAAGATACGCAGTATTTT. Amino acid sequence: CASSFSRQDTQYF.

The chain is built from TRBV4-3 and TRBJ2-1, with 9 bases lining up with TRBD2. Germline V gene data show CDR1 as LGHNA and CDR2 as YSLEER. V lost 1 base to trimming and J lost 6 bases; unmatched junction nucleotides: 7. This CDR3 region has 16 residues. The chain's CDR3 is CASSQAGGRAVNEQFF. CDR3 DNA: TGCGCCAGCAGCCAAGCGGGCGGGAGGGCCGTCAATGAGCAGTTCTTC.

The chain employs TRBV20-1 and TRBJ2-1, with TRBD2 as a possible D gene (6 bases). Trimming shortened V by 0 bases and J by 10 bases, and 19 bases separated the two germline ends. The germline CDR1 and CDR2 sequences are DFQATT and SNEGSKA (reference sequence). This CDR3 has 15 residues. The CDR3 DNA reads TGCAGTGCTAGAGATTCTGGAGGGGCGACCAGAGAGCAGTTCTTC. Amino acids: CSARDSGGATREQFF.